What follows is one T cell receptor beta chain and its context. The antigen is undetermined. The sample comes from a study of beta chain features in type 1 diabetes. Study-level results: Type 1 diabetes patients had moderately but significantly shorter TCRB CDR3s in all four CD4+ subsets.

Expressed TCRB transcripts were sequenced because the entire RNA isolate underwent reverse transcription. Profiling relied on immunoSEQ multiplex PCR, and the TCRdb table lists in-frame clones only, not all of them. The sample consists of 300,000 to 350,000 clones, approximately 9.9% of them appearing once. Trimming pared 2 bases from V and 16 bases from J, leaving 12 bases between. The CDR3 contains 11 residues. Looked up from germline, CDR1 is MNHEY and CDR2 is SVGAGI. The sequenced sample was central memory CD4+ T cells from blood. J is TRBJ2-1 and V is TRBV6-5, with a weak D call TRBD1 (5 bases). This receptor was obtained from a man aged 25 to 40 with type 1 diabetes. The DNA for the CDR3 is TGTGCCAGCAGTTACGACGACAGAAGATTCTTC. Translation: CASSYDDRRFF.